The clone carrying this T cell receptor beta chain appeared a few times. Its antigen is still unknown. It was RNA transcripts that yielded the amplified TCR beta CDR3 regions. The HTBI set primed first-round TCR CDR3 RT-PCR. TCRdb reprocessed the multiplex PCR reads with MiXCR, giving one entry per CDR3 protein. Among 500,000 to 650,000 distinct CDR3 sequences listed, around 13% were seen once. Graves' hyperthyroidism was deemed stable given no ophthalmopathy progression within 18 months. Lactation, pregnancy, other autoimmune disease or uncontrolled infection excluded patients. The data were taken from a study of T cells in Graves' hyperthyroidism and ophthalmopathy. Study results and limitations: Stable hyperthyroidism and ophthalmopathy were separated using 13 V-J signatures. Onset of ophthalmopathy came a median approximately 6 months after the model predicted it.

The CDR3 spans 11 residues. Germline CDR1 is MNHNS and CDR2 is SASEGT. V shed 9 bases and J shed 8 bases, with 13 bases lying between them. Sequencing was performed on blood. The receptor comes from a woman in her thirties or forties with Graves' hyperthyroidism. The gene calls are TRBV6-1 and TRBJ1-2; TRBD1 is a possible D gene (5 bases). The CDR3 loop is CARVAGFGYTF. DNA for the CDR3: TGTGCCAGAGTCGCAGGGTTCGGCTACACCTTC.